This TCR beta chain derives from a study of identical twins. This CDR3 comprises 18 residues. Germline-derived CDR1 and CDR2 are SGHRS and YFSETQ. V lost 1 base and J lost 4; bases outside the gene matches: 11. Healthy Caucasians made up all donors. TCRdb re-called the 5' RACE reads through MiXCR, storing one row per CDR3 protein. Of 240,000 or so distinct CDR3 sequences in the sample, about 10% are singletons; the top ten hold more than 8.5%. This clonotype was counted many times. Source material: memory T cells sorted from blood. This receptor was identified in a man between 45 and 60 years old in good health. The chain combines TRBV5-1 with TRBJ2-2; 9 positions agree with TRBD2. The CDR3 sequence: CASSLTASSGAITGELFF. The CDR3 nucleotides are TGCGCCAGCAGCTTGACCGCATCTAGCGGGGCGATCACCGGGGAGCTGTTTTTT.